This T cell receptor beta chain was recovered during a study of cytomegalovirus exposure and HLA in healthy donors. Use of 60 Vbeta and 13 Jbeta primers characterized the PCR. Measured with immunoSEQ multiplex PCR; TCRdb has only the in-frame clones, and not every one. Here the sample spans about 180,000 clones, roughly 79% being singletons. With 0 bases removed from V and 8 bases from J, the gap between germline ends came to 15 bases. The CDR3 loop spans 15 amino acids. CDR1 is LGHNA and CDR2 is YSLEER in the germline V gene. This rearrangement joins TRBV4-3 to TRBJ2-3; tentatively, D is TRBD2 (5 bases). Sequences were obtained from PBMCs. This clonotype was obtained from a woman aged 45-65 years in good health and CMV-seropositive. Written as DNA, the CDR3 is TGCGCCAGCAGCCAAGAAGGGTCCCCTACTAGTACGCAGTATTTT. It translates to CASSQEGSPTSTQYF.